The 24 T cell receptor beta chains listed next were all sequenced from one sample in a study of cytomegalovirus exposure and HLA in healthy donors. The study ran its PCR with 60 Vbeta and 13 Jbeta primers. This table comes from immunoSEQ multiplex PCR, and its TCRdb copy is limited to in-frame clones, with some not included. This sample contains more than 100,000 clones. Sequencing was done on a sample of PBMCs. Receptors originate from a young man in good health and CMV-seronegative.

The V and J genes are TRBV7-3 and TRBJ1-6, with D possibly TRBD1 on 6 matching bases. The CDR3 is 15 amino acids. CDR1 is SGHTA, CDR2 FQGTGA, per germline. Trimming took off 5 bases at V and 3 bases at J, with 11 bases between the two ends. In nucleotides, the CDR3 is TGTGCCAGCAGCCCCGGGACAAGCTATAATTCACCCCTCCACTTT. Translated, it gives CASSPGTSYNSPLHF.

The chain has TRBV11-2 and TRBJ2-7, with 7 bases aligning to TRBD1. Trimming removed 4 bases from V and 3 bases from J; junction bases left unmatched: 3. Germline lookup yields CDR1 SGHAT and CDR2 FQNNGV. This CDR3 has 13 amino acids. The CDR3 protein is CASSSRTGYEQYF. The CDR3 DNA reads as TGTGCCAGCAGCTCACGGACAGGCTACGAGCAGTACTTC.

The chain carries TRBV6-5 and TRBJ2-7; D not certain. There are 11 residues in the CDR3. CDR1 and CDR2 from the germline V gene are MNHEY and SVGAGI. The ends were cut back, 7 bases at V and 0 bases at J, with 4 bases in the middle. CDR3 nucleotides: TGTGCCAGCAACTCCTCCTACGAGCAGTACTTC. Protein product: CASNSSYEQYF.

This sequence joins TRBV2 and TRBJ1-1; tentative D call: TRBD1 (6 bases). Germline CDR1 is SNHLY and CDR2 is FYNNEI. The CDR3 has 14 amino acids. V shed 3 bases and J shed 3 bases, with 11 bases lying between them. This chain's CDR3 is CASSDSGAHTEAFF. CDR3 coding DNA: TGTGCCAGCAGTGATTCAGGGGCCCACACTGAAGCTTTCTTT.

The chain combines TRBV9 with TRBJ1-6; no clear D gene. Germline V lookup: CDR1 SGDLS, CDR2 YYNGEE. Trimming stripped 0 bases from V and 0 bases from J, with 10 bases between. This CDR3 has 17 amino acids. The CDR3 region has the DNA TGTGCCAGCAGCGTAGACGGTCGCGGCTCCTATAATTCACCCCTCCACTTT. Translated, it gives CASSVDGRGSYNSPLHF.

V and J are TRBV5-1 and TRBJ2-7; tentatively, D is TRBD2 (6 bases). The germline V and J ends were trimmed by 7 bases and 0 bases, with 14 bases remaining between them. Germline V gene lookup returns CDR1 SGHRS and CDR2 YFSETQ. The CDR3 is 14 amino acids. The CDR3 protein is CASSGTQRSYEQYF. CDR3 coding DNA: TGCGCCAGCTCTGGGACTCAGCGCTCCTACGAGCAGTACTTC. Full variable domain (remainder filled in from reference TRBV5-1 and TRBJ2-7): KAGVTQTPRYLIKTRGQQVTLSCSPISGHRSVSWYQQTPGQGLQFLFEYFSETQRNKGNFPGRFSGRQFSNSRSEMNVSTLELGDSALYLCASSGTQRSYEQYFGPGTRLTVT.

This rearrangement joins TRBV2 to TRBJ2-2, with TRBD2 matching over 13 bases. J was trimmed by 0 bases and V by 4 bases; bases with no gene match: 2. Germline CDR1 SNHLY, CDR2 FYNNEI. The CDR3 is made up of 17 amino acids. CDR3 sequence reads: CASSGGTSGTNTGELFF. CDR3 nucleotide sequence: TGTGCCAGCAGTGGGGGGACTAGCGGGACGAACACCGGGGAGCTGTTTTTT.

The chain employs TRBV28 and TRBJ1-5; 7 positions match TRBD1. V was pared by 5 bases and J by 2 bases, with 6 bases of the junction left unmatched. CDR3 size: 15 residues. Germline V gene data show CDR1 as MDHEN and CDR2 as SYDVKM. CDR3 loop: CASSKYRGGNQPQHF. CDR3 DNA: TGTGCCAGCAGTAAATACAGGGGCGGCAATCAGCCCCAGCATTTT.

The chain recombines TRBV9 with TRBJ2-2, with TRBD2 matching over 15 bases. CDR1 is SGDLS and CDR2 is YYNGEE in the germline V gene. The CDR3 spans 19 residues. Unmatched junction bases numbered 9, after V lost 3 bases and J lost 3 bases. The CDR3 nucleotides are TGTGCCAGCAGCGCGAGGACCGGGACTAGCGGGGGGCACACCGGGGAGCTGTTTTTT. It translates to CASSARTGTSGGHTGELFF.

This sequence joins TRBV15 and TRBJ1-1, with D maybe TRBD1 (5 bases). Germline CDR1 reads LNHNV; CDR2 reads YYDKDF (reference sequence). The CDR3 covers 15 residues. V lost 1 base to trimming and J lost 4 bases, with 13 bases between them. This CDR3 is CATSRVVGQGTEAFF. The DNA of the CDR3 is TGTGCCACCAGCAGAGTTGTGGGGCAGGGCACTGAAGCTTTCTTT.

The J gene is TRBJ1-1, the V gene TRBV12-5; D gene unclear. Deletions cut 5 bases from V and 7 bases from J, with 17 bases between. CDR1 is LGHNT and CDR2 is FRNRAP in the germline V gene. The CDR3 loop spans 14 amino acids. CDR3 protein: CASGNPPSEFEAFF. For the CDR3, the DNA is TGTGCTAGTGGTAACCCGCCATCGGAGTTTGAAGCTTTCTTT.

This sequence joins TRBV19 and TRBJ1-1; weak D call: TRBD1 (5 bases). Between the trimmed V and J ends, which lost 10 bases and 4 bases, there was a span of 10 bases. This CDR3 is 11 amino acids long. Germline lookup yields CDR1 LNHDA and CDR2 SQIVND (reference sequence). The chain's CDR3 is CAIRGGTEAFF. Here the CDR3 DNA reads TGTGCCATCCGCGGGGGCACTGAAGCTTTCTTT.

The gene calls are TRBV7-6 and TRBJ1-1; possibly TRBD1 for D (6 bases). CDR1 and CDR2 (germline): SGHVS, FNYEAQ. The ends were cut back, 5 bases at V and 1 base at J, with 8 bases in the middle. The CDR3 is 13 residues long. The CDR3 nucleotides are TGTGCCAGCAGCCAGGGGCGGAACACTGAAGCTTTCTTT. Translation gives CASSQGRNTEAFF.

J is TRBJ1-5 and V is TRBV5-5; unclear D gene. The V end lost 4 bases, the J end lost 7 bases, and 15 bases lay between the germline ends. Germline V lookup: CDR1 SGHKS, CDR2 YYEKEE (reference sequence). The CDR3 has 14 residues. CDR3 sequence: CASSAGLSGQPQHF. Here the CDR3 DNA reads TGTGCCAGCAGCGCTGGACTATCCGGGCAGCCCCAGCATTTT.

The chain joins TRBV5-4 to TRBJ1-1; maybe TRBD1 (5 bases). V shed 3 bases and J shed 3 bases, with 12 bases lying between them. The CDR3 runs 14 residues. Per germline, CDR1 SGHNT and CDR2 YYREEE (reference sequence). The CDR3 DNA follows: TGTGCCAGCAGCTACCGGACGGGGGACACTGAAGCTTTCTTT. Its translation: CASSYRTGDTEAFF.

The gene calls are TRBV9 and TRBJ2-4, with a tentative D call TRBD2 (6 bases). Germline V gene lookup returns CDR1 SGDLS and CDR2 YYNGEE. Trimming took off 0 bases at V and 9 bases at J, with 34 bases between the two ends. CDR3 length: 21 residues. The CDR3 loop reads CASSVDLMESGVGREIPIQYF. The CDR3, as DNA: TGTGCCAGCAGCGTAGATCTGATGGAGAGTGGGGTTGGACGGGAGATCCCCATTCAGTACTTC.

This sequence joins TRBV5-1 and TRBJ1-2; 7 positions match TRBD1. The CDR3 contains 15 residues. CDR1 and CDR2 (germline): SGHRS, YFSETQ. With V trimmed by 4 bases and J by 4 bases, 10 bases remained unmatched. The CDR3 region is CASSPLTGQAYGYTF. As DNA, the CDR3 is TGCGCCAGCAGCCCGCTGACAGGGCAGGCCTATGGCTACACCTTC. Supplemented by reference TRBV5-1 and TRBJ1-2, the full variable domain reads KAGVTQTPRYLIKTRGQQVTLSCSPISGHRSVSWYQQTPGQGLQFLFEYFSETQRNKGNFPGRFSGRQFSNSRSEMNVSTLELGDSALYLCASSPLTGQAYGYTFGSGTRLTVV.

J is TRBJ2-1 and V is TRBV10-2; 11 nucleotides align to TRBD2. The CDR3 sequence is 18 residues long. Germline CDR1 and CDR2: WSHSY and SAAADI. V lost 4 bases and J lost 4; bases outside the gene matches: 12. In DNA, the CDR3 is TGCGCCAGCAGTGCTAGTTTAAGTGGGACTAGCGGATACAATGAGCAGTTCTTC. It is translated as CASSASLSGTSGYNEQFF.

CDR3 DNA sequence: TGTGCCAGCAGGGGACTAGCGGGAACCGGGGAGCTGTTTTTT. Its translation: CASRGLAGTGELFF. The rearrangement joins TRBV2 to TRBJ2-2; 13 bases map to TRBD2. Germline V lookup: CDR1 SNHLY, CDR2 FYNNEI. With V trimmed by 6 bases and J by 5 bases, 0 bases remained unmatched. CDR3 length: 14 amino acids.

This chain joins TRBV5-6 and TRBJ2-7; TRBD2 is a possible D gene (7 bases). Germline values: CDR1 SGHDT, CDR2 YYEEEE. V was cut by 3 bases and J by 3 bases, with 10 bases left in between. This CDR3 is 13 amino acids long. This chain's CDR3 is CASSSGGGYEQYF. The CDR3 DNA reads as TGTGCCAGCAGCTCGGGGGGCGGCTACGAGCAGTACTTC.

The chain's CDR3 is CASSRAGGANEKLFF. In DNA, the CDR3 is TGTGCCAGCAGCCGAGCGGGGGGGGCTAATGAAAAACTGTTTTTT. The rearrangement uses TRBV7-8 and TRBJ1-4, with a tentative D call TRBD1 (5 bases). The V end was cut by 5 bases, the J end by 3 bases, with 13 bases between. The germline gives CDR1 SGHVS, CDR2 FQNEAQ. The CDR3 is made up of 15 amino acids.

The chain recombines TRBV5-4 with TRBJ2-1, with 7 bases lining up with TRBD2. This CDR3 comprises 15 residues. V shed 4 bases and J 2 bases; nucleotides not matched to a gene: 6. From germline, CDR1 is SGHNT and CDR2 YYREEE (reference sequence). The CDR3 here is CASSIRTRPYNEQFF. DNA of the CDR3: TGTGCCAGCAGCATACGGACTAGACCCTACAATGAGCAGTTCTTC.

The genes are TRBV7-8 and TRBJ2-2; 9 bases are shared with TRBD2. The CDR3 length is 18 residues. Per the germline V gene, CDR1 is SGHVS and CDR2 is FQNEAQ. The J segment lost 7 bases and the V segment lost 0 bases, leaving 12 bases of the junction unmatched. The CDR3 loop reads CASSLASSGARGGGELFF. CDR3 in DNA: TGTGCCAGCAGCTTAGCGTCTAGCGGGGCTCGAGGTGGCGGGGAGCTGTTTTTT.

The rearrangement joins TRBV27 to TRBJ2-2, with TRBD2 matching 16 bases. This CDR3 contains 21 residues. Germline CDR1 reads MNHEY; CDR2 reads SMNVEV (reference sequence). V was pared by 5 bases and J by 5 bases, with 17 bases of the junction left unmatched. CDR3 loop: CASSQPPGTSGGGGGTGELFF. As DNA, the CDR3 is TGTGCCAGCAGTCAACCGCCCGGGACTAGCGGGGGGGGTGGGGGAACCGGGGAGCTGTTTTTT.